The present TCR beta chain was sequenced within a study of blood T cell repertoires in COVID-19. Losses at the gene ends were 5 bases for V and 5 bases for J; bases not matched to a gene: 6. The CDR3 sequence is 15 residues long. The germline V gene has CDR1 MNHEY and CDR2 SMNVEV (reference sequence). Repertoires were generated with immunoSEQ multiplex PCR, while TCRdb's copy carries only in-frame clones and drops some. Of about 90,000 clones in the sample, approximately 88% were seen once. The receptor comes from a woman between 65 and 79 years old with acute or convalescent COVID-19. The sample taken for sequencing was peripheral blood. The V and J genes are TRBV27 and TRBJ1-5; 10 bases align to TRBD1. As DNA, the CDR3 is TGTGCCAGCAGTCGAAAGGGGACAGGGGATCAGCCCCAGCATTTT. It yields the protein CASSRKGTGDQPQHF.